These 2 T cell receptor beta chains share one sample of origin, sequenced in a study of STAT3 mutations in large granular lymphocyte leukemia. Points from the study as a whole: At least one immunodominant TCR beta clonotype appeared in every T-cell large granular lymphocyte leukemia patient.

For these receptors, no antigen is known. Repertoires were generated with immunoSEQ multiplex PCR, while TCRdb's copy carries only in-frame clones and drops some. The sample records about 19,000 clones, over 80% being singletons. The sequencing input was peripheral blood mononuclear cells. The receptors shown here come from a man aged 55 to 70 with T-cell large granular lymphocyte leukemia. Some clones in this sample may be carry-over from other donors' samples.

This chain joins TRBV5-4 and TRBJ2-5; the D gene is possibly TRBD1 (5 bases). V was shortened by 0 bases and J by 4 bases, with 7 bases between the two germline ends. CDR3 size: 13 residues. Germline lookup yields CDR1 SGHNT and CDR2 YYREEE (reference sequence). In DNA, the CDR3 is TGTGCCAGCAGCTTGGTGGGGCGAGAGACCCAGTACTTC. Translated, it gives CASSLVGRETQYF. Full variable domain (missing parts from reference TRBV5-4 and TRBJ2-5): ETGVTQSPTHLIKTRGQQVTLRCSSQSGHNTVSWYQQALGQGPQFIFQYYREEENGRGNFPPRFSGLQFPNYSSELNVNALELDDSALYLCASSLVGRETQYFGPGTRLLVL.

This chain joins TRBV2 and TRBJ1-5; the D gene is possibly TRBD1 (5 bases). Germline lookup yields CDR1 SNHLY and CDR2 FYNNEI. Trimming took 6 bases from V and 6 from J, leaving 18 bases between them. The CDR3 length is 15 residues. In DNA form, the CDR3 reads TGTGCCAGCAGGGAGGGCAGGGCGAATAGTCAGCCCCAGCATTTT. Its protein is CASREGRANSQPQHF.